These 6 T cell receptor beta chains were all obtained from the same sample, sequenced in a study of cytomegalovirus exposure and HLA in healthy donors. Both 60 Vbeta primers and 13 Jbeta primers went into the PCR. Data came from immunoSEQ multiplex PCR; TCRdb stores just in-frame clones and leaves some out. The table lists 150,000 to 200,000 clones, 72% of them singletons, with over 2% in the top ten. The sample was PBMCs. The source is a human donor in good health.

The J gene is TRBJ2-2, the V gene TRBV30; D possibly corresponds to TRBD2 (5 bases). Germline V CDR1 and CDR2: GTSNPN, SVGIG (reference sequence). The CDR3 consists of 14 residues. Deletions cut 3 bases from V and 5 bases from J, with 13 bases between. The CDR3: CAWRDGIGTGELFF. As DNA, the CDR3 is TGTGCCTGGAGGGACGGGATTGGGACCGGGGAGCTGTTTTTT.

The chain employs TRBV27 and TRBJ1-6; D gene unclear. V lost 2 bases and J 11 bases, leaving 13 bases between the germline ends. The CDR3 totals 14 residues. CDR1 and CDR2 (germline): MNHEY, SMNVEV (reference sequence). The CDR3 is CASSLTAPEAPLHF. DNA of the CDR3: TGTGCCAGCAGTTTAACAGCCCCGGAGGCACCCCTCCACTTT.

The chain employs TRBV5-5 and TRBJ2-5; D is unclear. CDR3 size: 12 residues. The V gene lost 0 bases and the J gene lost 5 bases, with 5 bases spanning the gap. Germline values: CDR1 SGHKS, CDR2 YYEKEE (reference sequence). CDR3 nucleotide sequence: TGTGCCAGCAGCTTGGGTGCGGAGACCCAGTACTTC. This codes for CASSLGAETQYF.

The chain couples TRBV7-6 to TRBJ1-4, with 10 bases lining up with TRBD1. The CDR3 covers 17 residues. V lost 1 base to trimming and J lost 0 bases; unmatched junction nucleotides: 2. The V gene's germline CDR1 is SGHVS and CDR2 FNYEAQ. The CDR3 is CASSLGTGGATNEKLFF. CDR3 bases: TGTGCCAGCAGCTTAGGGACAGGGGGTGCAACTAATGAAAAACTGTTTTTT.

The chain is built from TRBV11-2 and TRBJ2-3, with 7 bases aligning to TRBD2. Germline CDR1 reads SGHAT; CDR2 reads FQNNGV. V lost 0 bases to trimming and J lost 2 bases; unmatched junction nucleotides: 11. The CDR3 sequence is 18 residues long. The CDR3 loop reads CASSLEPNWGGATDTQYF. The CDR3 nucleotides are TGTGCCAGCAGCTTAGAGCCCAACTGGGGGGGAGCCACAGATACGCAGTATTTT.

J is TRBJ2-7 and V is TRBV10-3, with a tentative D call TRBD1 (6 bases). V was trimmed by 8 bases and J by 5 bases, leaving 16 bases between them. CDR3 length: 13 amino acids. Germline assignment: CDR1 ENHRY and CDR2 SYGVKD. The DNA of the CDR3 is TGTGCCATCGACGCAGGGGCAACCAACGAGCAGTACTTC. The encoded protein is CAIDAGATNEQYF.